What follows are 22 T cell receptor beta chains derived from one specimen sequenced in a study of cytomegalovirus exposure and HLA in healthy donors. PCR employed 60 Vbeta and 13 Jbeta primers. Measured with immunoSEQ multiplex PCR; TCRdb has only the in-frame clones, and not every one. The sample lists about 110,000 clones, approximately 84% occurring once. Sample: PBMCs. These receptors were obtained from a man aged 40-49 years in good health and CMV-seronegative.

The chain is built from TRBV2 and TRBJ1-2; D remains unclear. This CDR3 comprises 16 residues. Trimming removed 7 bases at V and 5 bases at J, with 23 bases between. Germline V gives CDR1 SNHLY, CDR2 FYNNEI. The CDR3 DNA is TGTGCCAGCATCGAGGTTCGCGGGGTCAGTCGGTATGGCTACACCTTC. It yields the protein CASIEVRGVSRYGYTF.

This clone was observed a handful of times. The chain carries TRBV5-4 and TRBJ2-5; possible D gene TRBD1, 6 bases. Trimming cost V 4 bases and J 2 bases, with 12 bases left between them. CDR1 and CDR2 (germline): SGHNT, YYREEE (reference sequence). This CDR3 has 14 residues. The CDR3: CASSRSTGQETQYF. Here the CDR3 DNA reads TGTGCCAGCAGCCGCTCGACAGGTCAAGAGACCCAGTACTTC.

The chain is built from TRBV5-4 and TRBJ1-5; D perhaps matches TRBD1 (6 bases). This CDR3 has 16 residues. Germline CDR1 SGHNT, CDR2 YYREEE (reference sequence). Trimming left V 2 bases short and J 2 bases short, with 14 bases between. The CDR3 sequence: CASSFGGAGGNQPQHF. The CDR3, as DNA: TGTGCCAGCAGCTTCGGGGGGGCTGGGGGCAATCAGCCCCAGCATTTT.

The chain is built from TRBV6-1 and TRBJ1-4; 7 bases fit TRBD1. V lost 2 bases, J lost 6 bases, and 6 bases stayed unmatched. CDR1 is MNHNS, CDR2 SASEGT, per germline. This CDR3 has 15 residues. The DNA for the CDR3 is TGTGCCAGCAGTGAAAGACAGGGATTGGATGAAAAACTGTTTTTT. Its translation is CASSERQGLDEKLFF.

The V gene is TRBV19, the J gene TRBJ2-6; possible D gene TRBD2, 6 bases. This CDR3 is built from 15 residues. Looked up from germline, CDR1 is LNHDA and CDR2 is SQIVND (reference sequence). Trimming took 5 bases from V and 2 from J, leaving 10 bases between them. CDR3 sequence: CASSPSGAGANVLTF. In DNA form, the CDR3 reads TGTGCCAGTAGTCCATCGGGGGCTGGGGCCAACGTCCTGACTTTC. Complete variable domain (other parts from reference TRBV19 and TRBJ2-6): DGGITQSPKYLFRKEGQNVTLSCEQNLNHDAMYWYRQDPGQGLRLIYYSQIVNDFQKGDIAEGYSVSREKKESFPLTVTSAQKNPTAFYLCASSPSGAGANVLTFGAGSRLTVL.

This clone came up a few times. The J gene is TRBJ2-1, the V gene TRBV27; the D gene is possibly TRBD1 (6 bases). Trimming removed 7 bases at V and 3 bases at J, with 16 bases between. This CDR3 has 15 residues. Germline CDR1 reads MNHEY; CDR2 reads SMNVEV (reference sequence). CDR3 loop: CASTPRTENYNEQFF. The CDR3 coding sequence is TGTGCCAGCACCCCCCGGACAGAGAACTACAATGAGCAGTTCTTC.

This clone was recorded only once. This chain links TRBV25-1 with TRBJ1-6; D is ambiguous. Germline values: CDR1 MGHDK, CDR2 SYGVNS. This CDR3 has 14 amino acids. V lost 1 base and J 7 bases, leaving 8 bases between the germline ends. The CDR3 DNA sequence: TGTGCCAGCAGTGAATCAGGAAGAAATTCACCCCTCCACTTT. Protein product: CASSESGRNSPLHF.

The chain joins TRBV6-1 to TRBJ1-1; the D gene is possibly TRBD1 (6 bases). Germline V gives CDR1 MNHNS, CDR2 SASEGT. The CDR3 has 14 residues. V lost 1 base, J lost 2 bases, and 8 bases lay in between. In DNA form, the CDR3 reads TGTGCCAGCAGTGAAGGGACAGCCAACACTGAAGCTTTCTTT. It yields the protein CASSEGTANTEAFF.

The chain combines TRBV7-2 with TRBJ1-5; possible D gene TRBD1, 5 bases. The CDR3 contains 15 residues. Germline V gene data show CDR1 as SGHTA and CDR2 as FQGNSA. Trimming pared 6 bases from V and 5 bases from J, leaving 17 bases between. The CDR3: CASSYNGGSYQPQHF. As DNA, the CDR3 is TGTGCCAGCAGTTACAACGGGGGATCCTATCAGCCCCAGCATTTT.

This chain uses TRBV9 with TRBJ2-7; 9 bases are a match to TRBD1. Germline CDR1 SGDLS, CDR2 YYNGEE. The CDR3 loop spans 14 amino acids. The trim removed 0 bases at V and 4 bases at J, leaving 2 bases unmatched. The chain's CDR3 is CASSVGQGGYEQYF. The CDR3 bases are TGTGCCAGCAGCGTAGGACAGGGGGGGTACGAGCAGTACTTC. Using reference TRBV9 and TRBJ2-7 for the parts outside the CDR3, the full variable domain is DSGVTQTPKHLITATGQRVTLRCSPRSGDLSVYWYQQSLDQGLQFLIQYYNGEERAKGNILERFSAQQFPDLHSELNLSSLELGDSALYFCASSVGQGGYEQYFGPGTRLTVT.

V usage is TRBV10-3 and J usage is TRBJ1-4, with 7 nucleotides matching TRBD1. The junction had 3 bases not matched to a gene; V was cut back by 6 bases and J by 8 bases. CDR1 ENHRY and CDR2 SYGVKD come from the germline V gene. The CDR3 totals 12 residues. CDR3 residues: CAIRTGEEKLFF. CDR3 DNA: TGTGCCATCAGAACAGGGGAAGAAAAACTGTTTTTT.

This clone came up once. V and J are TRBV7-9 and TRBJ1-2, with a possible D match to TRBD1 (5 bases). CDR1 and CDR2 from the germline V gene are SEHNR and FQNEAQ (reference sequence). The CDR3 covers 17 residues. Between the trimmed V and J ends, which lost 0 bases and 8 bases, there was a span of 22 bases. The CDR3 DNA is TGTGCCAGCAGCTTAGCGCATAAAGGGGTTCATATGTCGGGCTACACCTTC. Its protein product is CASSLAHKGVHMSGYTF.

CDR3 region: CASSLSPMAGELFF. The CDR3 bases are TGTGCCAGCAGCTTAAGTCCTATGGCCGGGGAGCTGTTTTTT. The chain combines TRBV7-2 with TRBJ2-2; D not resolved. V was cut by 2 bases and J by 6 bases, with 10 bases left in between. The CDR3 has 14 amino acids. The germline V gene encodes CDR1 SGHTA and CDR2 FQGNSA. Full variable domain (remainder filled in from reference TRBV7-2 and TRBJ2-2): GAGVSQSPSNKVTEKGKDVELRCDPISGHTALYWYRQSLGQGLEFLIYFQGNSAPDKSGLPSDRFSAERTGGSVSTLTIQRTQQEDSAVYLCASSLSPMAGELFFGEGSRLTVL.

This chain links TRBV7-6 with TRBJ1-1; TRBD1 matches at 8 bases. With V trimmed by 1 base and J by 11 bases, 9 bases remained unmatched. CDR3 length: 14 amino acids. Germline V gene lookup returns CDR1 SGHVS and CDR2 FNYEAQ. CDR3 DNA sequence: TGTGCCAGCAGCTTAGATTCCCCGACAGGGGAGGCTTTCTTT. Protein sequence: CASSLDSPTGEAFF. The whole variable domain, remainder taken from reference TRBV7-6 and TRBJ1-1, is GAGVSQSPRYKVTKRGQDVALRCDPISGHVSLYWYRQALGQGPEFLTYFNYEAQQDKSGLPNDRFSAERPEGSISTLTIQRTEQRDSAMYRCASSLDSPTGEAFFGQGTRLTVV.

V is TRBV6-6 and J is TRBJ2-7; TRBD1 matches 11 bases. J lost 1 base, V lost 2 bases, and 1 base had no gene match. The CDR3 loop spans 15 amino acids. CDR1 and CDR2 (germline): MNHNY, SVGAGI (reference sequence). In DNA form, the CDR3 reads TGTGCCAGCAGTTACGGGACAGGGGGTTCCTACGAGCAGTACTTC. The encoded protein is CASSYGTGGSYEQYF.

The chain combines TRBV28 with TRBJ2-7, with a tentative D call TRBD2 (5 bases). This CDR3 is built from 14 residues. With 3 bases removed from V and 0 bases from J, the gap between germline ends came to 9 bases. Germline V gene lookup returns CDR1 MDHEN and CDR2 SYDVKM. The DNA for the CDR3 is TGTGCCAGCAGTTTCCCTAGCCCCTCCTACGAGCAGTACTTC. Residues: CASSFPSPSYEQYF.

The chain employs TRBV6-5 and TRBJ1-1; TRBD1 matches at 7 bases. J was trimmed by 7 bases and V by 6 bases; bases with no gene match: 5. Germline assignment: CDR1 MNHEY and CDR2 SVGAGI. The CDR3 has 12 amino acids. CDR3 sequence reads: CASRWDSGEAFF. Here the CDR3 DNA reads TGTGCCAGCAGATGGGACAGCGGTGAAGCTTTCTTT.

This chain links TRBV14 with TRBJ1-4; 11 nucleotides agree with TRBD1. This CDR3 comprises 17 residues. The V and J ends lost 4 bases and 1 base, in that order; junction bases with no gene match: 5. Germline-derived CDR1 and CDR2 are SGHDN and FVKESK. CDR3 bases: TGTGCCAGCAGCCTGGCGGGACAGGGGGGAACTAATGAAAAACTGTTTTTT. It specifies CASSLAGQGGTNEKLFF.

CDR3 in DNA: TGTGCCAGCAGGGGGCAGGGGGCGCCTTTGGACACTGAAGCTTTCTTT. Protein product: CASRGQGAPLDTEAFF. This sequence joins TRBV28 and TRBJ1-1, with 8 bases lining up with TRBD1. The CDR3 contains 16 residues. Trimming at V came to 6 bases and at J to 3 bases, leaving 12 bases not matched to a gene. Per the germline V gene, CDR1 is MDHEN and CDR2 is SYDVKM.

The rearrangement uses TRBV27 and TRBJ2-5, with 14 bases fitting TRBD2. CDR3 length equals 16 residues. The junction had 4 bases not matched to a gene; V was cut back by 3 bases and J by 4 bases. The germline V gene encodes CDR1 MNHEY and CDR2 SMNVEV (reference sequence). In nucleotides, the CDR3 is TGTGCCAGCAGTTTGCGACTAGCGGGGGGGCGAGAGACCCAGTACTTC. Its translation is CASSLRLAGGRETQYF.

This rearrangement joins TRBV9 to TRBJ2-1, with D possibly matching TRBD2 (7 bases). Trimming stripped 0 bases from V and 4 bases from J, with 14 bases between. The CDR3 loop spans 16 amino acids. CDR1 SGDLS and CDR2 YYNGEE come from the germline V gene. CDR3 nucleotide sequence: TGTGCCAGCAGCGTAGGTGGGGGGGGCCCTTACAATGAGCAGTTCTTC. This translates into CASSVGGGGPYNEQFF.

V usage is TRBV4-1 and J usage is TRBJ1-2; 10 bases match TRBD1. The ends lost 0 bases at V and 9 bases at J; junction bases unmatched: 4. The CDR3 is made up of 14 amino acids. Germline assignment: CDR1 MGHRA and CDR2 YSYEKL. The CDR3 loop reads CASSQDAGQGSYTF. The CDR3 bases are TGCGCCAGCAGCCAAGATGCGGGACAGGGGAGCTACACCTTC.